These 24 T cell receptor beta chains share one sample of origin, sequenced in a study of T-cell reconstitution after alpha-beta-depleted transplantation in children. Preparation of the TCRbeta library used unique molecular identifiers. TCRdb independently ran MiXCR on the PCR reads; one entry per CDR3 protein. The table records 350,000 to 400,000 distinct CDR3 sequences, 13% of them present only once. Sequenced here: PBMCs, sampled from the stem cell graft. These receptors were taken from a human donor who donated a stem cell graft to a child with Fanconi anemia.

This clonotype was counted ten times or more. This chain joins TRBV7-2 and TRBJ1-1; the D is unclear. This CDR3 is 13 amino acids long. CDR1 is SGHTA and CDR2 is FQGNSA in the germline V gene. V shed 6 bases and J shed 0 bases, with 8 bases lying between them. The CDR3, as DNA: TGTGCCAGCAGTTGGGCGGTGAACACTGAAGCTTTCTTT. Its protein is CASSWAVNTEAFF.

This clonotype was picked up a small number of times. The chain uses TRBV4-3 and TRBJ1-2; 7 bases fit TRBD1. CDR1 is LGHNA, CDR2 YSLEER, per germline. CDR3 length: 14 residues. V lost 0 bases, J lost 5 bases, and 3 bases stayed unmatched. CDR3 region: CASSQDPRGYGYTF. DNA for the CDR3: TGCGCCAGCAGCCAAGACCCCAGGGGGTATGGCTACACCTTC.

This clonotype has just a few counts. This chain joins TRBV20-1 and TRBJ1-2, with D hard to call. Germline V gene data show CDR1 as DFQATT and CDR2 as SNEGSKA (reference sequence). Trimming pared 3 bases from V and 5 bases from J, leaving 16 bases between. The CDR3 is made up of 14 amino acids. CDR3: CSASGQNSFYGYTF. CDR3 coding DNA: TGCAGTGCTAGCGGGCAGAACTCCTTTTATGGCTACACCTTC.

This clonotype showed up just a few times. The rearrangement links TRBV7-8 to TRBJ2-5; D is uncertain. Germline V gene sequence: CDR1 SGHVS, CDR2 FQNEAQ. The CDR3 has 16 amino acids. Trimming shortened V by 0 bases and J by 4 bases, and 15 bases separated the two germline ends. CDR3 sequence (DNA): TGTGCCAGCAGCTTAGCGCTGGGATCGCCCCCAGAGACCCAGTACTTC. It yields the protein CASSLALGSPPETQYF.

The V gene is TRBV24-1, the J gene TRBJ2-3; D remains unclear. The CDR3 extends over 13 amino acids. Germline V CDR1 and CDR2: KGHDR, SFDVKD. V was cut by 3 bases and J by 2 bases, with 5 bases left in between. The CDR3 loop reads CATSDTPTDTQYF. CDR3 nucleotide sequence: TGTGCCACCAGTGATACACCCACAGATACGCAGTATTTT.

The rearrangement links TRBV7-6 to TRBJ1-3; D not resolved. The CDR3 sequence is 18 residues long. Trimming cost V 0 bases and J 0 bases, with 15 bases left between them. The germline CDR1 and CDR2 sequences are SGHVS and FNYEAQ. The CDR3 loop reads CASSLAPAVQISGNTIYF. In nucleotides, the CDR3 is TGTGCCAGCAGCTTAGCCCCCGCGGTACAGATCTCTGGAAACACCATATATTTT.

As concerns this clonotype: It is likely a read error, because the conserved phenylalanine at the end of the CDR3 is missing. The chain links TRBV20-1 to TRBJ1-6; D is perhaps TRBD1 (6 bases). Trimming stripped 5 bases from V and 8 bases from J, with 16 bases between. From germline, CDR1 is DFQATT and CDR2 SNEGSKA (reference sequence). The CDR3 totals 14 residues. This CDR3 reads CSAGPQGTYSPLHY. The CDR3 DNA follows: TGCAGTGCTGGCCCCCAGGGGACCTATTCACCCCTCCACTAT.

The chain is built from TRBV10-2 and TRBJ2-2, with D tentatively TRBD1 (5 bases). This CDR3 is built from 13 residues. Germline V gives CDR1 WSHSY, CDR2 SAAADI. V was cut by 5 bases and J by 9 bases, with 13 bases left in between. The CDR3 loop is CASSLFRARELFF. Written as DNA, the CDR3 is TGCGCCAGCAGTTTATTCAGGGCGCGGGAGCTGTTTTTT.

This clonotype showed up many times. The CDR3: CASSQDLRAGSNVLTF. The CDR3 region has the DNA TGCGCCAGCAGCCAGGATCTCCGGGCGGGCTCCAACGTCCTGACTTTC. This chain uses TRBV4-3 with TRBJ2-6, with TRBD2 as a possible D gene (5 bases). The CDR3 runs to 16 residues. CDR1 LGHNA and CDR2 YSLEER come from the germline V gene. The V end was cut by 3 bases, the J end by 8 bases, with 17 bases between.

The chain has TRBV20-1 and TRBJ1-1; no definite D call. This CDR3 has 11 residues. V lost 6 bases and J 3 bases, leaving 8 bases between the germline ends. Per germline, CDR1 DFQATT and CDR2 SNEGSKA (reference sequence). Here the CDR3 reads CSAERYTEAFF. The CDR3 bases are TGCAGTGCCGAGCGGTACACTGAAGCTTTCTTT.

This rearrangement joins TRBV29-1 to TRBJ1-1; D gene uncertain. This CDR3 comprises 12 residues. Germline CDR1 SQVTM, CDR2 ANQGSEA. Trimming left V 3 bases short and J 1 base short, with 6 bases between. CDR3 residues: CSVESGNTEAFF. DNA for the CDR3: TGCAGCGTTGAGTCGGGGAACACTGAAGCTTTCTTT.

The chain combines TRBV6-2 or TRBV6-3 with TRBJ2-5, with TRBD2 matching over 7 bases. Germline V CDR1 and CDR2: MNHEY, SVGEGT. Trimming at V came to 7 bases and at J to 4 bases, leaving 9 bases not matched to a gene. This CDR3 has 14 amino acids. CDR3 sequence reads: CASTRGLGTETQYF. The DNA for the CDR3 is TGTGCCAGCACTCGAGGACTAGGAACAGAGACCCAGTACTTC.

The CDR3 sequence is CASNKPVDTEAFF. In DNA, the CDR3 is TGTGCCAGCAACAAACCCGTGGACACTGAAGCTTTCTTT. V usage is TRBV7-9 and J usage is TRBJ1-1; D unclear. This CDR3 comprises 13 residues. The germline gives CDR1 SEHNR, CDR2 FQNEAQ (reference sequence). The V end was cut by 7 bases, the J end by 3 bases, with 12 bases between.

The CDR3 spells CASSQGPPGEQYV. As DNA, the CDR3 is TGTGCCAGCAGCCAGGGACCTCCTGGCGAGCAGTACGTC. The chain links TRBV11-2 to TRBJ2-7, with D perhaps TRBD1 or TRBD2 (5 bases each). V lost 5 bases to trimming and J lost 6 bases, with 14 bases between them. Germline loops: CDR1 SGHAT, CDR2 FQNNGV. This CDR3 contains 13 residues.

This clonotype was recorded many times. The V gene is TRBV25-1, the J gene TRBJ2-1, with D perhaps TRBD1 (5 bases). Trimming removed 1 base at V and 10 bases at J, with 8 bases between. The CDR3 has 12 amino acids. From germline, CDR1 is MGHDK and CDR2 SYGVNS. CDR3 region: CASSEFWGEQFF. In nucleotides, the CDR3 is TGTGCCAGCAGTGAATTTTGGGGCGAGCAGTTCTTC.

This clonotype was seen a few times. The V and J genes are TRBV10-2 and TRBJ2-2; TRBD2 agrees at 13 bases. Germline loops: CDR1 WSHSY, CDR2 SAAADI. CDR3 length equals 18 residues. V was clipped by 6 bases and J by 0 bases; unmatched bases: 7. The CDR3 protein is CASSVTSGGRSNTGELFF. The CDR3 coding sequence is TGCGCCAGCAGCGTGACTAGCGGGGGGCGCTCGAACACCGGGGAGCTGTTTTTT.

This clonotype was observed many times. The rearrangement uses TRBV4-2 and TRBJ2-3; D gene unclear. The germline V gene encodes CDR1 LGHNA and CDR2 YNFKEQ. This CDR3 is built from 13 residues. V was trimmed by 5 bases and J by 6 bases, leaving 12 bases between them. The CDR3 protein is CASSLSQPDTQYF. CDR3 bases: TGTGCCAGCAGCTTAAGTCAACCGGATACGCAGTATTTT.

This clonotype was recorded many times. The rearrangement links TRBV7-2 to TRBJ2-1; 8 bases are a match to TRBD1. With 5 bases clipped from V and 3 bases from J, the junction kept 6 bases outside the gene matches. CDR1 SGHTA and CDR2 FQGNSA come from the germline V gene. The CDR3 spans 15 residues. CDR3 DNA sequence: TGTGCCAGCAGCGTGACAGGGGTGAACTACAATGAGCAGTTCTTC. Translating it yields CASSVTGVNYNEQFF.

This clonotype was detected a few times. This chain joins TRBV11-2 and TRBJ1-6; unclear D gene. V was cut by 0 bases and J by 7 bases, with 7 bases left in between. The length of the CDR3 is 14 residues. In germline, CDR1 is SGHAT, CDR2 FQNNGV. The CDR3 nucleotides are TGTGCCAGCAGCTTAGATCCGGTGAATTCACCCCTCCACTTT. This gives the protein CASSLDPVNSPLHF.

DNA for the CDR3: TGCAGTGCTATGGAGGGGGCGCAGGAGCAGTACTTC. Protein product: CSAMEGAQEQYF. This chain uses TRBV20-1 with TRBJ2-7; D is perhaps TRBD1 (7 bases). In germline, CDR1 is DFQATT, CDR2 SNEGSKA (reference sequence). CDR3 length: 12 residues. Trimming took off 4 bases at V and 7 bases at J, with 14 bases between the two ends.

This clonotype has more than one count but fewer than ten. This chain links TRBV29-1 with TRBJ1-1, with D tentatively TRBD1 (6 bases). The CDR3 runs 15 residues. The germline V and J ends were trimmed by 7 bases and 6 bases, with 24 bases remaining between them. Germline loops: CDR1 SQVTM, CDR2 ANQGSEA. CDR3 residues: CSAHRTERGYAEAFF. The DNA for the CDR3 is TGCAGCGCCCACCGGACAGAAAGGGGCTACGCTGAAGCTTTCTTT.

This clonotype has just a few counts. The chain combines TRBV2 with TRBJ1-4; unclear D gene. Germline lookup yields CDR1 SNHLY and CDR2 FYNNEI. The CDR3 is 15 residues long. The V end lost 6 bases, the J end lost 2 bases, and 13 bases lay between the germline ends. The CDR3 region is CASRAVGVTNEKLFF. The CDR3 nucleotides are TGTGCCAGCAGAGCCGTTGGGGTCACTAATGAAAAACTGTTTTTT.

The rearrangement uses TRBV7-2 and TRBJ2-7; maybe TRBD2 (5 bases). V was pared by 5 bases and J by 4 bases, with 18 bases between. CDR1 SGHTA and CDR2 FQGNSA come from the germline V gene. The CDR3 has 15 amino acids. The CDR3 nucleotides are TGTGCCAGCAGCCTTGGACCTCGCGGGCATTACGAGCAGTACGTC. As protein: CASSLGPRGHYEQYV.

This chain connects TRBV27 to TRBJ2-3; possible D gene TRBD1, 7 bases. The germline CDR1 and CDR2 sequences are MNHEY and SMNVEV (reference sequence). V lost 2 bases, J lost 2 bases, and 26 bases lay in between. CDR3 size: 20 residues. The DNA of the CDR3 is TGTGCCAGCAGTTTAAAGCGGGTACACCAAGGGACAGAGGACACAGATACGCAGTATTTT. It codes for CASSLKRVHQGTEDTDTQYF.